This T cell receptor beta chain was sequenced during a study of human T cells and chemical hapten exposure (dated by TCRdb to the early 2020s). At the level of the whole study: For sensitization, 2% DPC in acetone was applied to a roughly 2 cm by roughly 2 cm area of upper inner arm skin. The study tracked peripheral blood TCR repertoire changes in vivo during primary and secondary sensitization to the hapten diphenylcyclopropenone (DPC) in alopecia patients. Patient blood was sampled pre-sensitization (week 0) and at 2, 6 and about 24 weeks after DPC sensitization. Libraries were pooled for sequencing, and variation in per-sample TCR yields was attributed mainly to small differences in library volumes within the pool. Alopecia areata with under or over 50% scalp involvement, alopecia totalis and alopecia universalis were represented in the patient cohort, which was mostly female. For TCR sequencing, blood came from 25 to 35 alopecia patients at anywhere from one to four time points (pre-sensitization, 2, 6 and 24 weeks). Patch testing was done on the upper back using Finn chambers containing 0.01% DPC, and results were scored after 6 days according to International Contact Dermatitis Research Group standards. Patients additionally received weekly therapeutic DPC doses to the scalp throughout the roughly 26-week study period.

The CDR3 sequence holds 15 residues, the cysteine and phenylalanine included. The entry retains the CDR3 DNA only, 45 bases that are in frame from base 1. Sequences KGHSH (CDR1) and LQKENI (CDR2) are obtained from the germline V gene. Between the V and J ends, shortened by 3 bases and 0 bases respectively, the junction contains 9 bases. Broad study findings and their caveats: No change with DPC sensitization was found in the number of TCRs above 1 in 1000 frequency, and no evidence of global repertoire structure alterations was found. Expanded TCRs formed significantly more large CDR3 similarity clusters than pre-sensitization or healthy control sets, consistent with antigen-driven responses. After repeated subsampling, the strength of the expansion versus patch-test correlation and the threshold at which it became significant changed. Patch test score correlated positively with the number of PT1 expanded TCRs, reaching significance at thresholds 8, 16 and 32 but not at 4. Alopecia, a presumed autoimmune disease, was present in all patients, so the immune response of the patients might differ from that of healthy individuals.

Reading the label with the study, this specimen's time point is: patch test 2, 6 weeks after DPC sensitization. The sample's treatment or condition label is to be understood as: therapeutic diphenylcyclopropenone sensitization with weekly scalp DPC. At every patch-test visit, the blood draw took place before the patch test was put on. Patients were considered eligible if aged 18 to 70, diagnosed with alopecia and deemed suitable for DPC therapy, and patients were excluded if pregnant. Unfractionated whole blood was collected in Tempus Blood RNA tubes, and total RNA was extracted from that blood. Note on this clonotype: There is no known antigen for this receptor. No base qualities exist here, and no much larger clone lies one base off it.

To prepare the library, RACE was applied. Sequencing instrument: NextSeq 500. During library preparation, unique molecular identifiers were attached to individual cDNA molecules so that TCRs could be counted in a quantitative, reproducible way. Both TCR alpha and TCR beta chains were sequenced from each blood RNA sample. As for the authors' bioinformatics: The median number of TCRs per sample was 95,638, ranging from 23,224 to 690,600. V, J and CDR3 annotation of the TCR reads was carried out using the Decombinator software suite. For the PS versus PT1 abundance plots, all samples were subsampled to the same number of TCRs (28,000). TCRs were defined as expanded if absent before sensitization and observed at least eight times at the 2-week time point. The public reads were run again by TCRdb, first through fastp at Q25 and then through MiXCR, and only productive beta chains were kept. When rows share a CDR3 protein, they turn into one entry using the most common DNA and genes. None of the V and J calls come from the authors' own analysis; TCRdb made them. The table for this sample lists some 100,000 distinct CDR3 sequences; 7% to 10% of them were counted only once. The ten top clones hold 2% to 2.5% of the sample.

The starting material was whole blood, obtained in connection with sensitization to the hapten diphenylcyclopropenone (DPC). The sequence links TRBV18 to TRBJ1-3; the D gene remains uncertain. The TCR sequence derives from a woman between 35 and 50 years old with alopecia areata. Some clones in this sample may be carry-over from other donors' samples. This receptor has the CDR3 CASSPSVSSGNTIYF. The sequence in DNA is TGTGCCAGCTCACCTTCGGTCTCCTCTGGAAACACCATATATTTT.